This section outlines one T cell receptor beta chain sequence together with its context. The junction departs from germline at one end; a sequencing error may be responsible. This sample's RNA came from whole unsorted tissue. More than 3 cm separated this lung sample from the edge of the tumor. The sample originates from a study of tumor and adjacent non-tumor tissue in lung cancer. About the study: The cohort had 12 to 13 adenocarcinoma, a couple of squamous cell and 1 small cell patients.

CDR1 and CDR2 (germline): DFQATT, SNEGSKA (reference sequence). There are 15 residues in the CDR3. The library came from three nested PCR rounds adapted from ARM-PCR protocols. One entry per CDR3 protein, called by TCRdb with MiXCR from the multiplex PCR reads. The sample holds fewer than 90,000 distinct CDR3 sequences; more than 75% are singletons and the top ten take just over 20%. The specimen was distant non-tumor lung tissue. This receptor was obtained from a woman between 50 and 59 years old with non-small cell lung cancer. The V call is TRBV20-1, the J call TRBJ2-2; 9 positions match TRBD1. CDR3 amino acids: CSASAQGANTGELLF. The CDR3, as DNA: TGCAGTGCTAGTGCACAGGGGGCAAACACCGGGGAGTTGCTTTTT.